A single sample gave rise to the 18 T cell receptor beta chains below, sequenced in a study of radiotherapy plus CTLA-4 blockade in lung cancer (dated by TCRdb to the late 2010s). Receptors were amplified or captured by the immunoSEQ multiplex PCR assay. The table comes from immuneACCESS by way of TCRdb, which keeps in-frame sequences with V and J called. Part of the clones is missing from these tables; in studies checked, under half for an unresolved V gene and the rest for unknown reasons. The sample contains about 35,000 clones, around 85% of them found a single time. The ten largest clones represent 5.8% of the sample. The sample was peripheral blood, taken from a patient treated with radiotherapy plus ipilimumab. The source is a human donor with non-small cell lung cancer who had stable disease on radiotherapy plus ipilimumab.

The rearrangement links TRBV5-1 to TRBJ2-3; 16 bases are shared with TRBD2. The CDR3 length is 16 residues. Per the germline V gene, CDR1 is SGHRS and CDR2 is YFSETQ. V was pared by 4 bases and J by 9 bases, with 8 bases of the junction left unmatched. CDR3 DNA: TGCGCCAGCAGCCTGGGACTAGCGGGAGGGCTTAAGACGCAGTATTTT. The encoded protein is CASSLGLAGGLKTQYF.

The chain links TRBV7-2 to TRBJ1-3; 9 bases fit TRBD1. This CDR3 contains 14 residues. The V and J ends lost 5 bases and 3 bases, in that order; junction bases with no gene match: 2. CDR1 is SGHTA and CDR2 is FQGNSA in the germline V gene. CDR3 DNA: TGTGCCAGCAGCCAGGGACAGGGTGGAAACACCATATATTTT. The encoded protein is CASSQGQGGNTIYF. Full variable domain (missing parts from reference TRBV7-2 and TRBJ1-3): GAGVSQSPSNKVTEKGKDVELRCDPISGHTALYWYRQSLGQGLEFLIYFQGNSAPDKSGLPSDRFSAERTGGSVSTLTIQRTQQEDSAVYLCASSQGQGGNTIYFGEGSWLTVV.

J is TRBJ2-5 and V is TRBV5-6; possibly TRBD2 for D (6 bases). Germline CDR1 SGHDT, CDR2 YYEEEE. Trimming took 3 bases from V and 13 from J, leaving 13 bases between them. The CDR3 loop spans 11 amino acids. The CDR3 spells CASSSRGPRYF. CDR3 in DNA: TGTGCCAGCAGCTCGCGGGGCCCCCGGTACTTC.

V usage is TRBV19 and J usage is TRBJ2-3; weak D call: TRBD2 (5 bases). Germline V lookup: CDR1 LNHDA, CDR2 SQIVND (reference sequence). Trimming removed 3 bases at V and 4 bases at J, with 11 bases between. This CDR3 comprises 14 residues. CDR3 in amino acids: CASSIWHGADTQYF. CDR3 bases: TGTGCCAGTAGTATTTGGCACGGGGCAGATACGCAGTATTTT.

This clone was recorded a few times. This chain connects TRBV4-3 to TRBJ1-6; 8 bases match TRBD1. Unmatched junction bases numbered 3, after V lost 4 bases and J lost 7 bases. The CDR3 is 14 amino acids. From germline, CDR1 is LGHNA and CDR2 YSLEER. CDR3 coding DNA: TGCGCCAGCAGCCCAGGACAGGGAAATTCACCCCTCCACTTT. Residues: CASSPGQGNSPLHF.

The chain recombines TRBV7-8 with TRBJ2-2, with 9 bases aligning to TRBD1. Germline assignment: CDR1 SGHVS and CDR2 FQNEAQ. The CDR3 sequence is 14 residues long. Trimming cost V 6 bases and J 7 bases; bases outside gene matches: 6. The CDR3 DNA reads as TGTGCCAGCAGATGGGACAGGGCGAGCGGGGAGCTGTTTTTT. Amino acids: CASRWDRASGELFF.

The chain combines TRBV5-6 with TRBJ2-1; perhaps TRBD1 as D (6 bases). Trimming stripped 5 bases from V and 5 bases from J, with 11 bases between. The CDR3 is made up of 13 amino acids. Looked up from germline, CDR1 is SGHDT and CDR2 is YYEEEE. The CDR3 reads CASSYRAHNEQFF. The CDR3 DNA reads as TGTGCCAGCAGTTACAGGGCCCACAATGAGCAGTTCTTC.

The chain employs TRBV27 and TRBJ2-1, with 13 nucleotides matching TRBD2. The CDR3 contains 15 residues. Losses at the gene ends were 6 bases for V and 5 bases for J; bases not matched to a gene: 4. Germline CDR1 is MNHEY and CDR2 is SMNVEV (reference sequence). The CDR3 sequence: CASRRLAGGHNEQFF. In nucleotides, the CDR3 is TGTGCCAGCAGGCGACTAGCGGGAGGTCACAATGAGCAGTTCTTC.

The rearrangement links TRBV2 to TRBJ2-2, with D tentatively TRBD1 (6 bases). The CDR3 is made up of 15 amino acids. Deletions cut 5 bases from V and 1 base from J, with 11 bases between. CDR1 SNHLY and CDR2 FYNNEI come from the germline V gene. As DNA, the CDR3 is TGTGCCAGCAGTCCTACAGGGTTGAACACCGGGGAGCTGTTTTTT. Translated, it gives CASSPTGLNTGELFF. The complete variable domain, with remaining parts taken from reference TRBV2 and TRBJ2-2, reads EPEVTQTPSHQVTQMGQEVILRCVPISNHLYFYWYRQILGQKVEFLVSFYNNEISEKSEIFDDQFSVERPDGSNFTLKIRSTKLEDSAMYFCASSPTGLNTGELFFGEGSRLTVL.

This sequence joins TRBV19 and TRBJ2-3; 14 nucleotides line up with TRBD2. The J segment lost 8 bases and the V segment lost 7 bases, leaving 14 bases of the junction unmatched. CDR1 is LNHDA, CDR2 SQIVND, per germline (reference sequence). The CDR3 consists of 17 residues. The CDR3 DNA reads TGTGCCAGTATGCCGGGACTAGCGGGGGCCTACCCGGGTACGCAGTATTTT. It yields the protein CASMPGLAGAYPGTQYF.

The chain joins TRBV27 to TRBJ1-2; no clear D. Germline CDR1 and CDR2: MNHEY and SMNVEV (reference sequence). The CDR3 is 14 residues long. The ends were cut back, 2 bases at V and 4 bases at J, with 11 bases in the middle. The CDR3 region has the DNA TGTGCCAGCAGTTTAGGGTCGGAGAGCTATGGCTACACCTTC. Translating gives CASSLGSESYGYTF.

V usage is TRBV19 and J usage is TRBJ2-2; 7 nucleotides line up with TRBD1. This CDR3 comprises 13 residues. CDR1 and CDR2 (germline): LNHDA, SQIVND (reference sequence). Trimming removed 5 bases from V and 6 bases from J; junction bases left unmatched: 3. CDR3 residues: CASSGTGAGELFF. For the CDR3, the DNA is TGTGCCAGTAGTGGCACAGGGGCCGGGGAGCTGTTTTTT.

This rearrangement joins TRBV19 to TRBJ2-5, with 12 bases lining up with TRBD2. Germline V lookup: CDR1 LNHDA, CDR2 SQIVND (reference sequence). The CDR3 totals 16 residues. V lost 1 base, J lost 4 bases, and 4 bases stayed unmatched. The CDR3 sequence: CASSIALAGGRETQYF. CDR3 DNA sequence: TGTGCCAGTAGTATAGCCCTAGCGGGAGGGAGAGAGACCCAGTACTTC.

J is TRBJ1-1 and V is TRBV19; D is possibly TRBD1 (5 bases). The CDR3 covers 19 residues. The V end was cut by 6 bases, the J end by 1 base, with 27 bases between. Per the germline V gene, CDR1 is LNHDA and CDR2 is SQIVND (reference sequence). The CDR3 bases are TGTGCCAGTAGCCCCGGGGCAGGGAGGCTAGGATGGTCGAACACTGAAGCTTTCTTT. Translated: CASSPGAGRLGWSNTEAFF.

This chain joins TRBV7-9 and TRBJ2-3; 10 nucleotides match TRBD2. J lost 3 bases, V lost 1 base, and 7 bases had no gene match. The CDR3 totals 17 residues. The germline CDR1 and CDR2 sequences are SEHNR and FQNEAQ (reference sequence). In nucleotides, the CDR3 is TGTGCCAGCAGCTTAGGGGCTAGCGGGAGTAGGACAGATACGCAGTATTTT. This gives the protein CASSLGASGSRTDTQYF.

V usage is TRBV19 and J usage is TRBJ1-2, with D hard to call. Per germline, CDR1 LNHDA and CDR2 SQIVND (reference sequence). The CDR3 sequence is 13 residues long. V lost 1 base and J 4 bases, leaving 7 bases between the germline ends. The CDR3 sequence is CASSIGQAYGYTF. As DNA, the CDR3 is TGTGCCAGTAGTATAGGTCAGGCCTATGGCTACACCTTC.

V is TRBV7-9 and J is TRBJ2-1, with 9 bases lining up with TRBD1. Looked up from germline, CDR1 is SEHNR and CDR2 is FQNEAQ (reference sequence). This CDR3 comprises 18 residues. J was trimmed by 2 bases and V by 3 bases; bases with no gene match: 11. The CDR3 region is CASSFRQGGIGTYNEQFF. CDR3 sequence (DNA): TGTGCCAGCAGCTTCCGACAGGGGGGAATTGGCACCTACAATGAGCAGTTCTTC. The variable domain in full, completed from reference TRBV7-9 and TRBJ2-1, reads DTGVSQNPRHKITKRGQNVTFRCDPISEHNRLYWYRQTLGQGPEFLTYFQNEAQLEKSRLLSDRFSAERPKGSFSTLEIQRTEQGDSAMYLCASSFRQGGIGTYNEQFFGPGTRLTVL.

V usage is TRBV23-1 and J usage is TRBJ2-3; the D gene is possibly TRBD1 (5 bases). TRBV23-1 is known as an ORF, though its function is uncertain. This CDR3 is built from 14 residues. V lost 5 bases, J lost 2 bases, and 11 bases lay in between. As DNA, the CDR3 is TGCGCCAGCAGTTCGACAGTTCTCACAGATACGCAGTATTTT. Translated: CASSSTVLTDTQYF.